This T cell receptor (beta chain) was sequenced during a study of PD-1 blockade in classical Hodgkin lymphoma. General study findings and limits: By C4D1, diversity of CD4+ TCRs had risen significantly, whereas that of CD8+ TCRs had not. Relapsed/refractory patients reportedly had the lowest baseline TCR diversity, below newly diagnosed patients, who were below healthy donors.

The CDR3 loop spans 14 amino acids. Per the germline V gene, CDR1 is SGDLS and CDR2 is YYNGEE. V lost 2 bases and J lost 4; bases outside the gene matches: 3. Every patient had relapsed following autologous stem cell transplantation, and cohorts differed in brentuximab vedotin exposure. Complete response, partial response or progressive disease was each patient's best response. The repertoire was sequenced with immunoSEQ multiplex PCR; TCRdb's copy has only in-frame clones and lacks some. The table shows about 97,000 clones, with approximately 90% occurring only once. As for this clone: Its antigen remains unidentified.

The chain couples TRBV9 to TRBJ1-3; 7 nucleotides align to TRBD1. The material was peripheral blood mononuclear cells (PBMCs), obtained before the second cycle of nivolumab. The sequence came from a human donor with classical Hodgkin lymphoma. CDR3 in DNA: TGTGCCAGCAGCGTGCCGGGACAGGGAAACACCATATATTTT. Amino acids: CASSVPGQGNTIYF.